The T cell receptor (beta chain) under discussion was sequenced for a study of cytomegalovirus exposure and HLA in healthy donors. General study points: HLA restriction was apparent for most CMV-associated TCR beta chains in a later analysis. Prior analysis indicated that the majority of TCR beta V segments exhibited productivity approximately 87% or approximately 30% of the time. In a later analysis, parvovirus B19, influenza, CMV and Epstein-Barr virus appeared linked to several top co-occurrence clusters.

The PCR employed 60 Vbeta primers together with 13 Jbeta primers. Measured with immunoSEQ multiplex PCR; TCRdb has only the in-frame clones, and not every one. Of a few hundred thousand clones listed, about three quarters are singletons. V lost 3 bases to trimming and J lost 0 bases, with 18 bases between them. Germline V lookup: CDR1 MDHEN, CDR2 SYDVKM. The CDR3 has 18 amino acids. There are a few counts of this clone. Its antigen is undetermined. The chain is built from TRBV28 and TRBJ1-3; perhaps TRBD1 as D (5 bases). This TCR was recovered from a man aged 35 to 55 in good health and CMV-seronegative. The sequenced material came from PBMCs. CDR3 in DNA: TGTGCCAGCAGTTTGGTCGTTGGACACCAACGCTCTGGAAACACCATATATTTT. Protein product: CASSLVVGHQRSGNTIYF.